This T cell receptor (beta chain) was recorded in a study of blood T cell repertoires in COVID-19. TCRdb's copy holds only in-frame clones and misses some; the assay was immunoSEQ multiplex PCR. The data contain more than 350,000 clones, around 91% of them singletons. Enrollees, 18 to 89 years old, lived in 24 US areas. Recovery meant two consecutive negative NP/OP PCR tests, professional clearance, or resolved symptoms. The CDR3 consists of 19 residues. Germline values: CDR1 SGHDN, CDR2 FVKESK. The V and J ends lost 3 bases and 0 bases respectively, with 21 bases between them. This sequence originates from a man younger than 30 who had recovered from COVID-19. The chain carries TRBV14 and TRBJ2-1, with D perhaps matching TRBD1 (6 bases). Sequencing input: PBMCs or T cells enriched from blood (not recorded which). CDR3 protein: CASSQGHLGQGGSYNEQFF. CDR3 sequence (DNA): TGTGCCAGCAGCCAGGGACACCTAGGCCAGGGCGGCTCCTACAATGAGCAGTTCTTC.